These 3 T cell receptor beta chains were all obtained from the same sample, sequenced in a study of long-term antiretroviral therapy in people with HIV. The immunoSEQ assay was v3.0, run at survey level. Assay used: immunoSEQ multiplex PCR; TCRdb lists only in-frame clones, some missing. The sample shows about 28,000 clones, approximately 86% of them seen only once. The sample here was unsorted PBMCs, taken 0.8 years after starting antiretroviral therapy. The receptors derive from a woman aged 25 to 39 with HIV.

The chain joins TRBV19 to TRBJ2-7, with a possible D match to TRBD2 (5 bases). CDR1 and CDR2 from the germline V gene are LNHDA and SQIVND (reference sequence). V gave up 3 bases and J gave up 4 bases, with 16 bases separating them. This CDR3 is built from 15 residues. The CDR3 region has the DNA TGTGCCAGTAGTATCAAAGAGGGTTTCGGGTACGAGCAGTACTTC. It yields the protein CASSIKEGFGYEQYF.

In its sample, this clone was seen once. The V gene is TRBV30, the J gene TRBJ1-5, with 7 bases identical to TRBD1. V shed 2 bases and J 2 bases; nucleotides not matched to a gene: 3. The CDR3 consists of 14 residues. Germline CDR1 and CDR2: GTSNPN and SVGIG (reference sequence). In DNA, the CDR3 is TGTGCCTGGAGTACAGGGGAAGGCAATCAGCCCCAGCATTTT. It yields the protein CAWSTGEGNQPQHF.

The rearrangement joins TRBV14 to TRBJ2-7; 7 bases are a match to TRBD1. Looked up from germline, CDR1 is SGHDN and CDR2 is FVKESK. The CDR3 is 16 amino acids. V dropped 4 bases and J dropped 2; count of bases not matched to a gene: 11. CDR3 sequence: CASSPYQTGRPYEQYF. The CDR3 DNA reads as TGTGCCAGCAGCCCTTACCAGACAGGGCGGCCCTACGAGCAGTACTTC.